These 18 T cell receptor beta chains originate from one sample sequenced in a study of cytomegalovirus exposure and HLA in healthy donors. 13 Jbeta primers and 60 Vbeta primers were used for the PCR. Method: immunoSEQ multiplex PCR; TCRdb's copy keeps in-frame clones and lacks some. The table lists 100,000 to 120,000 clones, about 13% of them singletons, with roughly a sixth in the top ten. The sequencing input was PBMCs. These TCRs come from a man aged 40-50 years in good health and CMV-seropositive.

The chain joins TRBV14 to TRBJ2-6; maybe TRBD1 (6 bases). The CDR3 is made up of 19 amino acids. Germline V lookup: CDR1 SGHDN, CDR2 FVKESK. V was pared by 3 bases and J by 0 bases, with 18 bases between. The CDR3 DNA reads TGTGCCAGCAGCCATTTTACAGGGAACTTATTCTCTGGGGCCAACGTCCTGACTTTC. Translation gives CASSHFTGNLFSGANVLTF.

V usage is TRBV29-1 and J usage is TRBJ2-3; possibly TRBD2 for D (5 bases). The V end was cut by 1 base, the J end by 0 bases, with 14 bases between. Germline-derived CDR1 and CDR2 are SQVTM and ANQGSEA. The CDR3 is made up of 16 amino acids. The DNA for the CDR3 is TGCAGCGTTGAAGGAGGCGGACTGATTAGCACAGATACGCAGTATTTT. Its translation is CSVEGGGLISTDTQYF.

This chain uses TRBV29-1 with TRBJ2-2; the match to TRBD2 covers 9 bases. Germline trimming cut 6 bases from V and 9 bases from J; bases unmatched to any gene: 5. The germline V gene has CDR1 SQVTM and CDR2 ANQGSEA. The CDR3 length is 12 residues. DNA of the CDR3: TGCAGCGTAGGGACTAGCCGTTGGGAGCTGTTTTTT. Its translation: CSVGTSRWELFF.

V and J are TRBV5-6 and TRBJ1-1; D call uncertain. The CDR3 has 13 residues. From germline, CDR1 is SGHDT and CDR2 YYEEEE. Trimming pared 2 bases from V and 4 bases from J, leaving 9 bases between. The CDR3 sequence is CASSFSEGTEAFF. CDR3 nucleotide sequence: TGTGCCAGCAGCTTTAGTGAGGGCACTGAAGCTTTCTTT.

This clone showed up just a few times. This chain joins TRBV6-5 and TRBJ1-1; no definite D call. From germline, CDR1 is MNHEY and CDR2 SVGAGI. V gave up 2 bases and J gave up 0 bases, with 13 bases separating them. This CDR3 spans 16 amino acids. This chain's CDR3 is CASSYGRPPLNTEAFF. CDR3 DNA sequence: TGTGCCAGCAGTTACGGGCGCCCACCCCTGAACACTGAAGCTTTCTTT.

The chain couples TRBV6-5 to TRBJ2-7; 8 bases are a match to TRBD2. Trimming took 5 bases from V and 1 from J; bases not matched to a gene: 7. Germline V gene data show CDR1 as MNHEY and CDR2 as SVGAGI. This CDR3 has 15 residues. DNA for the CDR3: TGTGCCAGCAGTGCTCCGGGACTAGGATCCTACGAGCAGTACTTC. Protein product: CASSAPGLGSYEQYF.

This clone was seen a handful of times. This rearrangement joins TRBV4-2 to TRBJ1-1; 9 bases are shared with TRBD1. From germline, CDR1 is LGHNA and CDR2 YNFKEQ. The CDR3 extends over 15 amino acids. With 4 bases clipped from V and 5 bases from J, the junction kept 8 bases outside the gene matches. CDR3 residues: CASSLGGQGMTEAFF. CDR3 DNA: TGTGCCAGCAGCCTAGGGGGACAGGGTATGACTGAAGCTTTCTTT.

The sample holds a few counts of this clone. The chain combines TRBV4-3 with TRBJ2-7, with a tentative D call TRBD1 (6 bases). Trimming pared 2 bases from V and 6 bases from J, leaving 14 bases between. Looked up from germline, CDR1 is LGHNA and CDR2 is YSLEER. This CDR3 comprises 14 residues. Here the CDR3 reads CASSQPHRDGEQYF. Here the CDR3 DNA reads TGCGCCAGCAGCCAACCCCACAGGGACGGCGAGCAGTACTTC.

The V gene is TRBV5-6, the J gene TRBJ1-1; D not certain. CDR3 length equals 11 residues. Trimming removed 3 bases at V and 8 bases at J, with 8 bases between. The germline V gene encodes CDR1 SGHDT and CDR2 YYEEEE. CDR3 residues: CASSWEGEAFF. The CDR3 region has the DNA TGTGCCAGCAGCTGGGAGGGAGAAGCTTTCTTT.

This chain links TRBV25-1 with TRBJ1-2; TRBD1 agrees at 8 bases. The CDR3 consists of 15 residues. Germline CDR1 reads MGHDK; CDR2 reads SYGVNS. J was trimmed by 2 bases and V by 0 bases; bases with no gene match: 2. The CDR3 here is CASSEYRQGNYGYTF. CDR3 nucleotide sequence: TGTGCCAGCAGTGAATACAGACAGGGGAACTATGGCTACACCTTC.

This clone has just a few counts. The chain links TRBV19 to TRBJ2-1; no definite D call. Germline lookup yields CDR1 LNHDA and CDR2 SQIVND (reference sequence). This CDR3 comprises 14 residues. Trimming removed 5 bases at V and 8 bases at J, with 16 bases between. CDR3 nucleotide sequence: TGTGCCAGTAGTGCTTGGGCACTCGCAGATGAGCAGTTCTTC. Translating gives CASSAWALADEQFF. The whole variable domain, remainder taken from reference TRBV19 and TRBJ2-1, is DGGITQSPKYLFRKEGQNVTLSCEQNLNHDAMYWYRQDPGQGLRLIYYSQIVNDFQKGDIAEGYSVSREKKESFPLTVTSAQKNPTAFYLCASSAWALADEQFFGPGTRLTVL.

The chain links TRBV28 to TRBJ2-7; D remains unclear. This CDR3 comprises 13 residues. Between the trimmed V and J ends, which lost 4 bases and 1 base, there was a span of 8 bases. Germline V gene sequence: CDR1 MDHEN, CDR2 SYDVKM. In nucleotides, the CDR3 is TGTGCCAGCAGTTGGGCAGCTTCCTACGAGCAGTACTTC. Protein: CASSWAASYEQYF.

The gene calls are TRBV7-8 and TRBJ1-1; 9 bases line up with TRBD1. The germline CDR1 and CDR2 sequences are SGHVS and FQNEAQ. V shed 3 bases and J 1 base; nucleotides not matched to a gene: 3. This CDR3 is built from 15 residues. The CDR3 coding sequence is TGTGCCAGCAGCTTGGCGGGACAGGGGAACACTGAAGCTTTCTTT. Its protein product is CASSLAGQGNTEAFF.

The rearrangement links TRBV11-3 to TRBJ2-1, with 13 bases identical to TRBD2. With V trimmed by 5 bases and J by 5 bases, 6 bases remained unmatched. Germline assignment: CDR1 SGHNT and CDR2 YENEEA. The CDR3 has 16 amino acids. The CDR3 reads CASSRTSGSSNNEQFF. The CDR3 DNA reads as TGTGCCAGCAGCCGGACTAGCGGGAGTTCTAACAATGAGCAGTTCTTC.

The chain couples TRBV18 to TRBJ1-2; D not certain. Germline loops: CDR1 KGHSH, CDR2 LQKENI. The CDR3 loop spans 14 amino acids. Trimming left V 2 bases short and J 3 bases short, with 10 bases between. The CDR3 sequence: CASSPRETDYGYTF. For the CDR3, the DNA is TGTGCCAGCTCACCAAGAGAAACGGACTATGGCTACACCTTC.

This clone has just a few counts. The V call is TRBV30, the J call TRBJ1-1; D might be TRBD1 (5 bases). Trimming pared 1 base from V and 2 bases from J, leaving 8 bases between. Germline CDR1 is GTSNPN and CDR2 is SVGIG (reference sequence). This CDR3 comprises 13 residues. The CDR3 nucleotides read TGTGCCTGGAGTGAGGGGTTCAACACTGAAGCTTTCTTT. Its protein is CAWSEGFNTEAFF.

This chain uses TRBV7-6 with TRBJ2-7; 11 bases match TRBD2. Trimming cost V 5 bases and J 1 base; bases outside gene matches: 4. The germline CDR1 and CDR2 sequences are SGHVS and FNYEAQ. CDR3 length equals 15 residues. The CDR3 region has the DNA TGTGCCAGCAGCGAACTAGCGGGAGAGTCCTACGAGCAGTACTTC. This translates into CASSELAGESYEQYF.

In its sample, this clone was seen a few times. This sample also contains other DNA sequences that code for the same CDR3. This chain connects TRBV19 to TRBJ2-7; D might be TRBD2 (6 bases). There are 14 residues in the CDR3. V lost 4 bases to trimming and J lost 2 bases, with 12 bases between them. The germline CDR1 and CDR2 sequences are LNHDA and SQIVND (reference sequence). As DNA, the CDR3 is TGTGCCAGTAGTACGCGGGACCGGCCCTACGAGCAGTACTTC. Translated, it gives CASSTRDRPYEQYF. Combining the CDR3 with reference TRBV19 and TRBJ2-7 gives the whole variable domain DGGITQSPKYLFRKEGQNVTLSCEQNLNHDAMYWYRQDPGQGLRLIYYSQIVNDFQKGDIAEGYSVSREKKESFPLTVTSAQKNPTAFYLCASSTRDRPYEQYFGPGTRLTVT.